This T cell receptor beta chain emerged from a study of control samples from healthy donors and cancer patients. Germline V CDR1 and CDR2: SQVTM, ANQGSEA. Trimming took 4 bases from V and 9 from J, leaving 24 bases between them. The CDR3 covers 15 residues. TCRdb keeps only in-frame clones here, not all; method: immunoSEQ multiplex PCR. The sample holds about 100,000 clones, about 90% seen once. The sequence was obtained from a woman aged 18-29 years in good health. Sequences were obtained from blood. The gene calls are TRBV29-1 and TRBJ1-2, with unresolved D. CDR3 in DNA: TGCAGCGTTGTAAAACCCACCGGGCCACTTAGGAGCTACACCTTC. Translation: CSVVKPTGPLRSYTF.